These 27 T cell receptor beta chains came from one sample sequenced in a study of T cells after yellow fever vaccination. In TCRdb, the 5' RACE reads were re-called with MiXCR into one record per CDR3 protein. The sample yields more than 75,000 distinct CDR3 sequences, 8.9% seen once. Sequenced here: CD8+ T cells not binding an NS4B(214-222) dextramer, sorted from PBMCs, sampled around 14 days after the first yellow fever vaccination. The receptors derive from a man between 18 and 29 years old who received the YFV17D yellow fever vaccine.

The CDR3: CASRLRDTWPDTQYF. The CDR3 DNA is TGTGCCAGCAGACTCCGGGACACCTGGCCAGATACGCAGTATTTT. The chain has TRBV12-3 or TRBV12-4 and TRBJ2-3, with D possibly being TRBD1 (6 bases). The V and J ends lost 6 bases and 4 bases respectively, with 17 bases between them. The CDR3 is 15 amino acids.

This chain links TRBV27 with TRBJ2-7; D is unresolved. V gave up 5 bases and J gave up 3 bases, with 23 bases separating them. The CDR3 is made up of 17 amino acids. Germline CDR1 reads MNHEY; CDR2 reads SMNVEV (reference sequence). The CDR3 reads CASSHSGPTRMYYEQYF. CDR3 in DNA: TGTGCCAGCAGTCACTCCGGACCCACCCGTATGTACTACGAGCAGTACTTC.

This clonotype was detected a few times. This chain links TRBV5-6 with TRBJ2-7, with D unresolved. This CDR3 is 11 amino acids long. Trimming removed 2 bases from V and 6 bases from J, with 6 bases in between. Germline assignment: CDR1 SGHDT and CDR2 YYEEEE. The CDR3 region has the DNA TGTGCCAGCAGCTTCTTTGGCGAGCAGTACGTC. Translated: CASSFFGEQYV.

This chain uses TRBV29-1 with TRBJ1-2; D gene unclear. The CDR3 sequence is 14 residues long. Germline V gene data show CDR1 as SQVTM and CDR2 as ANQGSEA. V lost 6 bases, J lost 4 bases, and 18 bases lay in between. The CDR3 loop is CSVPRLGSTYGYTF. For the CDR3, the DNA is TGCAGCGTCCCCCGTCTGGGTTCTACCTATGGCTACACCTTC.

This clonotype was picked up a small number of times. The CDR3 loop reads CASSLLGRGMDTQYF. In DNA form, the CDR3 reads TGCGCCAGCAGCCTCCTGGGACGGGGGATGGATACGCAGTATTTT. The chain has TRBV5-1 and TRBJ2-3, with D maybe TRBD2 (6 bases). The CDR3 consists of 15 residues. CDR1 SGHRS and CDR2 YFSETQ come from the germline V gene. V lost 4 bases to trimming and J lost 6 bases, with 18 bases between them. The entire variable domain, with the rest obtained from reference TRBV5-1 and TRBJ2-3, is as follows: KAGVTQTPRYLIKTRGQQVTLSCSPISGHRSVSWYQQTPGQGLQFLFEYFSETQRNKGNFPGRFSGRQFSNSRSEMNVSTLELGDSALYLCASSLLGRGMDTQYFGPGTRLTVL.

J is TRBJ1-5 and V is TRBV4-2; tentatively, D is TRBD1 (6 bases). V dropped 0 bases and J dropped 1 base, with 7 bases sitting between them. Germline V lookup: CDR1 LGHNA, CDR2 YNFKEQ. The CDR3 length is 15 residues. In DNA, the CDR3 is TGTGCCAGCAGCCAAGATGACAGGAGCAATCAGCCCCAGCATTTT. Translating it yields CASSQDDRSNQPQHF.

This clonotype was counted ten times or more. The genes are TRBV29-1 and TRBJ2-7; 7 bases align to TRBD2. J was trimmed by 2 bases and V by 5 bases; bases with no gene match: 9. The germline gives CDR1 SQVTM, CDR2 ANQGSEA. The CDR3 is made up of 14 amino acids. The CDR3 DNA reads TGCAGCGTTAATAGCGGGTGGGGGGCCTACGAGCAGTACGTC. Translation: CSVNSGWGAYEQYV.

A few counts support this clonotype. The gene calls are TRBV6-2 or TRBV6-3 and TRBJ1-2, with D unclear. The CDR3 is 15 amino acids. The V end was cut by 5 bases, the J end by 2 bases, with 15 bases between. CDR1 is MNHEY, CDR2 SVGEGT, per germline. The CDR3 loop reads CASSDDKGGNYGYTF. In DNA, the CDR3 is TGTGCCAGCAGTGACGACAAAGGTGGGAACTATGGCTACACCTTC.

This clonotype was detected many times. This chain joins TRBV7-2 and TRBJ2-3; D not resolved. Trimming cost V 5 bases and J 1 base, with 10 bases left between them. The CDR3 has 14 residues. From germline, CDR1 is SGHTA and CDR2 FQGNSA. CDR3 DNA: TGTGCCAGCAGCCCCCGGACCGGCACAGATACGCAGTATTTT. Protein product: CASSPRTGTDTQYF.

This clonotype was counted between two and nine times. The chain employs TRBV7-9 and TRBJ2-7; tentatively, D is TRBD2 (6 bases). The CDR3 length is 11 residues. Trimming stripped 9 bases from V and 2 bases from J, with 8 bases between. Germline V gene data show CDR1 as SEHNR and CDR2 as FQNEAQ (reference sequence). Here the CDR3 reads CARWGAYEQYV. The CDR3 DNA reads TGTGCCAGGTGGGGGGCCTACGAGCAGTACGTC.

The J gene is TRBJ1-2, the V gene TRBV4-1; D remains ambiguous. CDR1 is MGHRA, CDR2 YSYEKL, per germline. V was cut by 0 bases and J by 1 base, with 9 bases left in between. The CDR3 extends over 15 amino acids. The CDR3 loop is CASSQDPGHNYGYTF. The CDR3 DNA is TGCGCCAGCAGCCAAGACCCCGGGCATAACTATGGCTACACCTTC.

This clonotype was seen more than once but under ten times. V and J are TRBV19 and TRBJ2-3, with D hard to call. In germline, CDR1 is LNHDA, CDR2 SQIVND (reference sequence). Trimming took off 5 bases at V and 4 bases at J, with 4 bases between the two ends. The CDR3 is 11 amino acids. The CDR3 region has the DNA TGTGCCAGTAGTGAAGCAGATACGCAGTATTTT. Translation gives CASSEADTQYF. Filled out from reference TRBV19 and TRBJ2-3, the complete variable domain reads DGGITQSPKYLFRKEGQNVTLSCEQNLNHDAMYWYRQDPGQGLRLIYYSQIVNDFQKGDIAEGYSVSREKKESFPLTVTSAQKNPTAFYLCASSEADTQYFGPGTRLTVL.

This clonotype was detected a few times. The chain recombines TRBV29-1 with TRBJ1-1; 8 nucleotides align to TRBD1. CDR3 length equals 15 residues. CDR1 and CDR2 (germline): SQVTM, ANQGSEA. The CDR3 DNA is TGCAGGGGGGTCCCTGCGGGACAGGAGAACACTGAAGCTTTCTTT. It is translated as CRGVPAGQENTEAFF.

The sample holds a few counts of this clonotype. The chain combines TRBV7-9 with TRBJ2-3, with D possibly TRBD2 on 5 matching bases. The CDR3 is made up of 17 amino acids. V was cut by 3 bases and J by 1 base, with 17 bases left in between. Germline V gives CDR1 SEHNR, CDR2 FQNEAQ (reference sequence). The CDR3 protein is CASSFRGPTDGTDTQYF. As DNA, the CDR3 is TGTGCCAGCAGCTTCAGAGGGCCGACCGATGGCACAGATACGCAGTATTTT. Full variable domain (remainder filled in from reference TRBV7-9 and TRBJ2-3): DTGVSQNPRHKITKRGQNVTFRCDPISEHNRLYWYRQTLGQGPEFLTYFQNEAQLEKSRLLSDRFSAERPKGSFSTLEIQRTEQGDSAMYLCASSFRGPTDGTDTQYFGPGTRLTVL.

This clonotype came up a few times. The CDR3 sequence: CASSELGGTQELFF. The CDR3 DNA is TGCGCCAGCAGCGAGCTCGGGGGGACGCAAGAACTGTTTTTT. The chain uses TRBV4-1 and TRBJ1-4; D might be TRBD1 (5 bases). CDR3 length equals 14 residues. Trimming left V 5 bases short and J 12 bases short, with 19 bases between. Germline assignment: CDR1 MGHRA and CDR2 YSYEKL.

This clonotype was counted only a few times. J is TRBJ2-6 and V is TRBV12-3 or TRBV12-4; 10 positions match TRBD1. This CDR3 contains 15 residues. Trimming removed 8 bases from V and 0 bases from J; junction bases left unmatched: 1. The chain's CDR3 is CASRQGASGANVLTF. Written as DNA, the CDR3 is TGTGCCAGCCGACAGGGGGCCTCTGGGGCCAACGTCCTGACTTTC.

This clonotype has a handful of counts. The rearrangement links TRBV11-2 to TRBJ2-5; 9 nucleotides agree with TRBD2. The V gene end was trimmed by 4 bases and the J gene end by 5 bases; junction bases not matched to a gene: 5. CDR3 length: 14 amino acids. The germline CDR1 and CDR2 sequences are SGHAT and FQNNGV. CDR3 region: CASSSLAGWETQYF. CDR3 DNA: TGTGCCAGCAGCTCCCTAGCGGGGTGGGAGACCCAGTACTTC.

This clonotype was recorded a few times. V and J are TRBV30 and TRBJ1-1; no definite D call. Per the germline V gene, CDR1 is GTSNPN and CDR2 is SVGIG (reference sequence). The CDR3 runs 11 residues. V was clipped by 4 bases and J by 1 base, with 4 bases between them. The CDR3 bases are TGTGCCTGGAATCAGAACACTGAAGCTTTCTTT. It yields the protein CAWNQNTEAFF.

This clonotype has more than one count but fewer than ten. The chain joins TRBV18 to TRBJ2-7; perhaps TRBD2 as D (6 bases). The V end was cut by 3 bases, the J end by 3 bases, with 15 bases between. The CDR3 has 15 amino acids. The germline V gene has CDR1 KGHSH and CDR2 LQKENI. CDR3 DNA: TGTGCCAGCTCACCTTCCTCGGGGGTCGACTACGAGCAGTACTTC. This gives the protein CASSPSSGVDYEQYF.

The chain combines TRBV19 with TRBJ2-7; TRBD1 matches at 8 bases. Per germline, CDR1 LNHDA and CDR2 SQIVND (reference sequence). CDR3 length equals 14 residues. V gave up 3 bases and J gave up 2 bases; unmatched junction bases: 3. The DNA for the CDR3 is TGTGCCAGTAGTATGCAGGGGGCGACCTACGAGCAGTACTTC. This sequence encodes CASSMQGATYEQYF.

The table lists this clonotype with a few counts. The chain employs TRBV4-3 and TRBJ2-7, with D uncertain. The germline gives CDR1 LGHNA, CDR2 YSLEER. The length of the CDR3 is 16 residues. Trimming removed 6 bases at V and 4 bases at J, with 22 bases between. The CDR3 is CASSQTTSGAFYEQYF. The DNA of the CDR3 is TGCGCCAGCAGTCAAACCACCAGTGGTGCGTTTTACGAGCAGTACTTC.

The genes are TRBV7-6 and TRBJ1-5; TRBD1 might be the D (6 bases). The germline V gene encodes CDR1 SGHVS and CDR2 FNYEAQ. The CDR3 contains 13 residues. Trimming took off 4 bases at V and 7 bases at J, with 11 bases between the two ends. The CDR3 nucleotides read TGTGCCAGCAGCTCTACGGACAGCCAGCCCCAGCATTTT. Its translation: CASSSTDSQPQHF.

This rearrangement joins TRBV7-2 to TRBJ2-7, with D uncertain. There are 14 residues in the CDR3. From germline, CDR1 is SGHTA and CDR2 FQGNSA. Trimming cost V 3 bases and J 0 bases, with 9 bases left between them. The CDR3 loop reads CASSFQESSYEQYF. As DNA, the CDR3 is TGTGCCAGCAGCTTCCAGGAGAGCTCCTACGAGCAGTACTTC. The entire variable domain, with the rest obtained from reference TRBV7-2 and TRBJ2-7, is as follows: GAGVSQSPSNKVTEKGKDVELRCDPISGHTALYWYRQSLGQGLEFLIYFQGNSAPDKSGLPSDRFSAERTGGSVSTLTIQRTQQEDSAVYLCASSFQESSYEQYFGPGTRLTVT.

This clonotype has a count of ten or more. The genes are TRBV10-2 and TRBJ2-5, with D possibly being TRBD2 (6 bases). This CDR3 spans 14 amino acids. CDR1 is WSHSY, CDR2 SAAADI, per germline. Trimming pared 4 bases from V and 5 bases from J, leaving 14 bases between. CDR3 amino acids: CASSGPGVEETQYF. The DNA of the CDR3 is TGCGCCAGCAGTGGGCCGGGGGTGGAGGAGACCCAGTACTTC.

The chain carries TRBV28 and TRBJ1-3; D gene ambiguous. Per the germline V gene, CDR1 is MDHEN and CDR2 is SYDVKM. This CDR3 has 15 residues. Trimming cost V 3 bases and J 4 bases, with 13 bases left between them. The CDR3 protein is CASSLPRLGGNTIYF. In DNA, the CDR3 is TGTGCCAGCAGTTTGCCCAGGCTGGGAGGAAACACCATATATTTT.

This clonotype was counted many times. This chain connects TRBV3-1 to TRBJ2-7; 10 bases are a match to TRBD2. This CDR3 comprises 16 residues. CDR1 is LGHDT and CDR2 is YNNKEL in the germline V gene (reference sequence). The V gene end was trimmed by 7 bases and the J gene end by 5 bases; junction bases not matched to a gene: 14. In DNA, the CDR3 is TGTGCCAGCAACCCGTCGTATAGCGGGGGGCCGCACGAGCAGTACTTC. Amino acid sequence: CASNPSYSGGPHEQYF.

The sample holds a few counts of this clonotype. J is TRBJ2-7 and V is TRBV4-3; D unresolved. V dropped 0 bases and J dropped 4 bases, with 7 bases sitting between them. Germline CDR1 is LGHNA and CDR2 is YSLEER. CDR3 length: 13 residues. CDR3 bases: TGCGCCAGCAGCCAAGATAGGCGTTACGAGCAGTACTTC. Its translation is CASSQDRRYEQYF.